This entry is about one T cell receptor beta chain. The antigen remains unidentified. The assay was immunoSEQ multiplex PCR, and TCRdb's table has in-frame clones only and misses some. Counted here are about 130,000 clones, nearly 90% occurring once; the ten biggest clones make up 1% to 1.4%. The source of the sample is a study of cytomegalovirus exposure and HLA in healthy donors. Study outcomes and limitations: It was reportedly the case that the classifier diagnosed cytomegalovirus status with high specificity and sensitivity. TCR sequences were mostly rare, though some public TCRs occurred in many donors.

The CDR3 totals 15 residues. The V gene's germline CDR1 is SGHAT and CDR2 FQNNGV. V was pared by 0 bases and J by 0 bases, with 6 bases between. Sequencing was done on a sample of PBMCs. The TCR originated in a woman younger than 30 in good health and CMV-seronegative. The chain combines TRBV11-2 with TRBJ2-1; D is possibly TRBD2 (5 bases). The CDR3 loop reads CASSLEGSSYNEQFF. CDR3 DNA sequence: TGTGCCAGCAGCTTAGAAGGGAGCTCCTACAATGAGCAGTTCTTC.